One and the same sample provided the 14 T cell receptor beta chains below, sequenced in a study of sequential checkpoint blockade in melanoma. Stated treatment: randomized to nivolumab then ipilimumab (arm A) or the reverse (arm B). The table came from immunoSEQ multiplex PCR; TCRdb's copy has only in-frame clones and leaves some out. Among about 19,000 clones listed, around 24% were seen once. The sequencing used tumor tissue (inferred from file names), collected from a patient given nivolumab and ipilimumab in sequence. The source of these receptors is a human donor with melanoma.

The chain joins TRBV6-8 to TRBJ2-3, with 8 bases lining up with TRBD1. There are 17 residues in the CDR3. Germline CDR1 MNHGY, CDR2 SAAAGT. Trimming removed 5 bases from V and 0 bases from J; junction bases left unmatched: 10. The CDR3 protein is CASSRGQGTTSTDTQYF. CDR3 in DNA: TGTGCCAGCAGTCGCGGACAGGGTACTACTAGCACAGATACGCAGTATTTT.

The genes are TRBV18 and TRBJ2-2; 9 bases are shared with TRBD1. After removal of 5 bases from V and 6 bases from J, the junction contained 10 bases not matched to a gene. The CDR3 has 16 residues. Germline values: CDR1 KGHSH, CDR2 LQKENI. The DNA of the CDR3 is TGTGCCAGCTCATCCCCGGGACAGGGTCAGGCCGGGGAGCTGTTTTTT. This codes for CASSSPGQGQAGELFF.

This chain connects TRBV19 to TRBJ2-1, with TRBD2 identical over 11 bases. The V gene's germline CDR1 is LNHDA and CDR2 SQIVND (reference sequence). The trim removed 6 bases at V and 3 bases at J, leaving 7 bases unmatched. CDR3 length: 16 amino acids. The CDR3 sequence: CASSPPGLAVYNEQFF. DNA for the CDR3: TGTGCCAGTAGCCCACCGGGACTAGCGGTCTACAATGAGCAGTTCTTC.

This clone was seen repeatedly, ten times or more. The chain is built from TRBV11-3 and TRBJ2-2, with no clear D. The CDR3 is 14 residues long. The germline V gene encodes CDR1 SGHNT and CDR2 YENEEA. Trimming stripped 2 bases from V and 6 bases from J, with 10 bases between. Here the CDR3 reads CASSLWGLAGELFF. In nucleotides, the CDR3 is TGTGCCAGCAGCTTATGGGGTTTGGCCGGGGAGCTGTTTTTT.

This clone was seen many times. The chain recombines TRBV11-3 with TRBJ1-1; D is uncertain. V dropped 5 bases and J dropped 3 bases, with 22 bases sitting between them. The CDR3 spans 17 residues. The germline gives CDR1 SGHNT, CDR2 YENEEA. The CDR3 nucleotides read TGTGCCAGCAGCCACAAAGAAGCGTTGCAGTCCGACACTGAAGCTTTCTTT. Amino acid sequence: CASSHKEALQSDTEAFF.

This clone occurred a few times. The gene calls are TRBV28 and TRBJ2-7; D is unresolved. Germline CDR1 reads MDHEN; CDR2 reads SYDVKM. The CDR3 length is 12 residues. V dropped 2 bases and J dropped 3 bases, with 5 bases sitting between them. As DNA, the CDR3 is TGTGCCAGCAGTTTAGGGAACTACGAGCAGTACTTC. It codes for CASSLGNYEQYF.

In its sample, this clone was seen many times. This chain connects TRBV6-8 to TRBJ1-5; 10 bases are shared with TRBD1. Germline CDR1 is MNHGY and CDR2 is SAAAGT. The CDR3 runs to 15 residues. The V gene end was trimmed by 8 bases and the J gene end by 0 bases; junction bases not matched to a gene: 4. This CDR3 is CASVWDRGSNQPQHF. The DNA for the CDR3 is TGTGCCAGCGTCTGGGACAGGGGTAGCAATCAGCCCCAGCATTTT.

This chain uses TRBV9 with TRBJ2-7; D is tentatively TRBD1 or TRBD2 (5 bases each). Germline V gene lookup returns CDR1 SGDLS and CDR2 YYNGEE. V dropped 7 bases and J dropped 3 bases, with 11 bases sitting between them. The CDR3 has 12 residues. The CDR3 region is CASRGSLYEQYF. The CDR3 DNA follows: TGTGCCAGCCGGGGCAGCCTCTACGAGCAGTACTTC.

This clone has a handful of counts. This chain connects TRBV30 to TRBJ2-1, with 13 nucleotides matching TRBD2. This CDR3 is built from 15 residues. Germline V gene data show CDR1 as GTSNPN and CDR2 as SVGIG (reference sequence). Trimming at V came to 4 bases and at J to 7 bases, leaving 7 bases not matched to a gene. The chain's CDR3 is CAWNPGLAGVNEQFF. For the CDR3, the DNA is TGTGCCTGGAACCCCGGACTAGCGGGAGTTAATGAGCAGTTCTTC.

The chain joins TRBV5-1 to TRBJ2-7; D is tentatively TRBD1 or TRBD2 (5 bases each). V lost 0 bases and J 9 bases, leaving 16 bases between the germline ends. CDR3 length: 14 amino acids. Germline assignment: CDR1 SGHRS and CDR2 YFSETQ. CDR3 sequence (DNA): TGCGCCAGCAGCTTGGAACCCCAAGGGGAGCGGCAGTACTTC. This translates into CASSLEPQGERQYF. Looking up the rest from reference TRBV5-1 and TRBJ2-7 gives the full variable domain: KAGVTQTPRYLIKTRGQQVTLSCSPISGHRSVSWYQQTPGQGLQFLFEYFSETQRNKGNFPGRFSGRQFSNSRSEMNVSTLELGDSALYLCASSLEPQGERQYFGPGTRLTVT.

The chain employs TRBV6-8 and TRBJ2-2; 13 bases map to TRBD2. The V gene end was trimmed by 6 bases and the J gene end by 4 bases; junction bases not matched to a gene: 5. The CDR3 totals 16 residues. Germline V lookup: CDR1 MNHGY, CDR2 SAAAGT. The CDR3 reads CASRGGLAGITGELFF. As DNA, the CDR3 is TGTGCCAGCAGGGGGGGACTAGCGGGAATCACCGGGGAGCTGTTTTTT.

In its sample, this clone was seen a few times. The rearrangement links TRBV4-1 to TRBJ2-1; D is unclear. The CDR3 loop spans 16 amino acids. Germline CDR1 is MGHRA and CDR2 is YSYEKL. V shed 1 base and J shed 6 bases, with 16 bases lying between them. This chain's CDR3 is CASSQGTGSLLNEQFF. In nucleotides, the CDR3 is TGCGCCAGCAGCCAAGGCACTGGGTCTCTTCTCAATGAGCAGTTCTTC.

The rearrangement uses TRBV30 and TRBJ1-5; 7 bases agree with TRBD1. V shed 1 base, J shed 6 bases, and the junction held 9 bases outside the gene matches. Per the germline V gene, CDR1 is GTSNPN and CDR2 is SVGIG (reference sequence). The CDR3 has 15 amino acids. The DNA of the CDR3 is TGTGCCTGGAGTGGGGATGCAGGGGGTGTTCAGCCCCAGCATTTT. This encodes CAWSGDAGGVQPQHF. The full variable domain, completed using reference TRBV30 and TRBJ1-5, is SQTIHQWPATLVQPVGSPLSLECTVEGTSNPNLYWYRQAAGRGLQLLFYSVGIGQISSEVPQNLSASRPQDRQFILSSKKLLLSDSGFYLCAWSGDAGGVQPQHFGDGTRLSIL.

This clone occurred a few times. The V call is TRBV30, the J call TRBJ1-1; D not certain. V lost 4 bases, J lost 4 bases, and 7 bases lay in between. This CDR3 has 11 amino acids. Germline-derived CDR1 and CDR2 are GTSNPN and SVGIG (reference sequence). CDR3 region: CAWKPGTEAFF. CDR3 coding DNA: TGTGCCTGGAAGCCTGGCACTGAAGCTTTCTTT.